This record covers a single T cell receptor beta chain. In this sample, this clonotype turned up many times. Its antigen has not been determined. No base quality values were provided; no much bigger clone lies one nucleotide off. A patient counted as having stable Graves' hyperthyroidism if no progression to ophthalmopathy occurred over 18 months of follow-up. Hyperthyroidism patients were aged 18 to 65 years and newly diagnosed, with disease duration of less than 2 months. Patients with uncontrolled infections, other autoimmune diseases, pregnancy or lactation were excluded. Diagnoses were based on clinical symptoms, serum thyroxine and TRAb, thyroid ultrasound and orbital computed tomography. PBMCs were separated from 10 ml of fresh peripheral blood using Ficoll-Paque density gradient centrifugation. Total RNA was extracted with Trizol reagent, and quality was checked on an Agilent 2100 Bioanalyzer.

The data originate from a study of T cells in Graves' hyperthyroidism and ophthalmopathy (dated by TCRdb to about 2019). A note on the overall study: Peripheral blood was collected at initial diagnosis, before any treatment. After blood sampling, hyperthyroidism patients were treated with methimazole at a starting dose of 30 mg daily, and ophthalmopathy patients were treated with high-dose intravenous methylprednisolone. TCR Vbeta CDR3 sequencing of approximately 140 peripheral blood samples (roughly 41 ophthalmopathy, around 80 hyperthyroidism and 17 progressor patients) is reported in the paper. The 75 to 100 discovery patients were randomly split 7:3 into training and test sets. To identify distinguishing TCR V-J signatures, a discovery cohort of some 99 patients was used, comprising 40 to 45 with Graves' ophthalmopathy and about 59 with stable Graves' hyperthyroidism. Prospective prediction of ophthalmopathy was tested in an independent validation cohort consisting of roughly 19 hyperthyroidism patients and more than 15 patients who later progressed to ophthalmopathy. The study also compared thyroid tissue and blood T-cell repertoires from roughly 6 Graves' hyperthyroidism patients.

The TCR beta CDR3 regions were amplified from RNA transcripts. The first round of RT-PCR for the TCR CDR3 was performed with the HTBI primer set and the Qiagen OneStep RT-PCR kit. Libraries were constructed in a second round of multiplex PCR, after which size selection and purification were carried out. The libraries were sequenced on an Illumina HiSeq2000 using paired-end 100 bp reads. Per the original workflow: SOAPnuke was used to process the raw data, removing reads that contained adapters or uncalled bases, had a mean Phred below 15, or lacked an exact match to the constant primer or identifier. COPE v1.2.5 was used to merge high-quality paired reads, and clonotypes were defined as unique nucleotide sequences. MiTCR v1.1 was used to align the clonotypes against IMGT TRBV, TRBD and TRBJ reference segments. Only V-J combinations with frequency above 0.0001, covering 99.2% of repertoires, were analysed. A TCS score was defined as the ratio between F50 (clonal expansion) and ExV (chaos), using BLOSUM62-based TCRdist between CDR3 peptides within each V-J. Welch's t-statistics and random forest reduced some 510 V-J features to under 15, which were used in a naive Bayes classifier (R e1071). TCRdb reprocessed the public reads (quality trimming at Q25 with fastp, clone calling with MiXCR) and kept in-frame beta chains. Every entry covers one CDR3 protein and lists the most common genes and DNA from its rows. What appears here as the V and J calls and clone size reflects TCRdb's work, not the paper's. The table for this sample lists about 210,000 distinct CDR3 sequences; 15% to 20% of them were counted only once. The top ten clones comprise approximately 50% of the sample.

What the authors observed across the whole study: Most expanded thyroid clonotypes (frequency above 0.001) were also detected in blood, suggesting blood repertoires may reflect thyroid immune responses. Sample size was not statistically predetermined, and investigators were not blinded to group allocation. In cross-validation, a model built on a 13 V-J signature told ophthalmopathy apart from stable hyperthyroidism with 85% to 90% sensitivity and roughly 83% specificity, and in testing the same model reached 80%/75%. In validation, the model predicted progression to ophthalmopathy with 55% to 71% sensitivity and 72% to 85% specificity, a median of 6.5 months before onset.

Sequencing was done on a sample of blood. This receptor was taken from a man in his forties or fifties with Graves' hyperthyroidism.

The CDR3 is CSAASKVRYNEQFF. The nucleotides read TGCAGCGCCGCAAGCAAAGTAAGATACAATGAGCAGTTCTTC. This chain joins TRBV29-1 to TRBJ2-1; the D gene remains uncertain. V gives up 7 bases and J gives up 4 bases, and the segment between their germline ends measures 17 bases. The CDR3 contains 14 residues, cysteine and phenylalanine counted. Just the 42-base CDR3 DNA is kept, in frame starting at base 1. From the germline V gene, CDR1 is SQVTM and CDR2 is ANQGSEA.